This is a list of T cell receptor beta chains from one sample in a study of blood T cells in healthy people across ages. TCRdb redid the calling of the 5' RACE reads with MiXCR, one entry per CDR3 protein. The repertoire includes 1,300,000 or so distinct CDR3 sequences, around 59% of them detected once, and 6.7% sits in the top ten. The sequenced material came from blood. Every receptor here comes from a man between 18 and 29 years old in good health. The CDR3 runs from the conserved cysteine through the conserved F or W. A D gene is named only where the DNA matches it firmly. The listing skips clone size in some rows; elsewhere it reads once, few, many or a size class.

abundance: NA; d_gene: TRBD1; v_gene: TRBV2; j_gene: TRBJ2-7; CDR3nt: TGTGCCAGCAGTGAATCCCCGGGACAGGCCTACGAGCAGTACTTC; CDR3aa: CASSESPGQAYEQYF
abundance: NA; d_gene: NA; v_gene: TRBV20-1; j_gene: TRBJ2-1; CDR3nt: TGCAGTGCTAGAGATGGAGCGGCTAGCTCCTACAATGAGCAGTTCTTC; CDR3aa: CSARDGAASSYNEQFF
abundance: NA; d_gene: TRBD1; v_gene: TRBV12-5; j_gene: TRBJ2-7; CDR3nt: TGTGCTAGTGGTTTCCGGGACAGTACTTCCTACGAGCAGTACTTC; CDR3aa: CASGFRDSTSYEQYF
abundance: NA; d_gene: TRBD1; v_gene: TRBV15; j_gene: TRBJ2-7; CDR3nt: TGTGCCACCAGCAGGGCCGGGACAGGGCCTTACGAGCAGTACTTC; CDR3aa: CATSRAGTGPYEQYF
abundance: NA; d_gene: TRBD1; v_gene: TRBV29-1; j_gene: TRBJ1-2; CDR3nt: TGCAGCGTCCAACCTTCTGGGACAGTCTATGGCTACACCTTC; CDR3aa: CSVQPSGTVYGYTF
abundance: NA; d_gene: TRBD2; v_gene: TRBV9; j_gene: TRBJ2-1; CDR3nt: TGTGCCAGCAGCGGACCCCGTTTAGGACTAGCGGGTCCTCGGGGCGATGAGCAGTTCTTC; CDR3aa: CASSGPRLGLAGPRGDEQFF
abundance: NA; d_gene: NA; v_gene: TRBV20-1; j_gene: TRBJ2-3; CDR3nt: TGCAGTGCTAGTTCCGCGGGATATAGCACAGATACGCAGTATTTT; CDR3aa: CSASSAGYSTDTQYF
abundance: NA; d_gene: TRBD2; v_gene: TRBV7-9; j_gene: TRBJ2-7; CDR3nt: TGTGCCAGCAGTCGCAGAGCGGGAGAGATCCACGAGCAGTACTTC; CDR3aa: CASSRRAGEIHEQYF
abundance: NA; d_gene: NA; v_gene: TRBV27; j_gene: TRBJ2-3; CDR3nt: TGTGCCAGCAGTATAGTGGGACGCACAGATACGCAGTATTTT; CDR3aa: CASSIVGRTDTQYF
abundance: NA; d_gene: NA; v_gene: TRBV5-1; j_gene: TRBJ2-1; CDR3nt: TGCGCCAGCAGCTTGTTGGGACCGCCTGACAATGAGCAGTTCTTC; CDR3aa: CASSLLGPPDNEQFF
abundance: NA; d_gene: NA; v_gene: TRBV24-1; j_gene: TRBJ2-1; CDR3nt: TGTGCCACCAGTGATTTATCAGGGTACAATGAGCAGTTCTTC; CDR3aa: CATSDLSGYNEQFF
abundance: NA; d_gene: TRBD2; v_gene: TRBV29-1; j_gene: TRBJ2-5; CDR3nt: TGCAGCGTTGCGGGGACTAGCGGGGAAATGCAAGAGACCCAGTACTTC; CDR3aa: CSVAGTSGEMQETQYF
abundance: NA; d_gene: NA; v_gene: TRBV20-1; j_gene: TRBJ2-1; CDR3nt: TGCAGTGCTGAGACTGTCCGGGTCTACAATGAGCAGTTCTTC; CDR3aa: CSAETVRVYNEQFF
abundance: few; d_gene: TRBD1; v_gene: TRBV6-5; j_gene: TRBJ2-7; CDR3nt: TGTGCCAGTACACAGGGGATCGGAAACGAGCAGTACTTC; CDR3aa: CASTQGIGNEQYF
abundance: NA; d_gene: TRBD1; v_gene: TRBV11-2; j_gene: TRBJ2-7; CDR3nt: TGTGCCAGCAGCTTAGAAGGACAGGGCCCGGCTACCTACGAGCAGTACTTC; CDR3aa: CASSLEGQGPATYEQYF
abundance: NA; d_gene: NA; v_gene: TRBV2; j_gene: TRBJ2-4; CDR3nt: TGTGCCAGCACCCTACCGGAACTTGGAAAAAACATTCAGTACTTC; CDR3aa: CASTLPELGKNIQYF
abundance: NA; d_gene: NA; v_gene: TRBV9; j_gene: TRBJ2-3; CDR3nt: TGTGCCAGCAGCGTAGATAACCCCAGCCGATCTACGCAGTATTTT; CDR3aa: CASSVDNPSRSTQYF
abundance: NA; d_gene: TRBD2; v_gene: TRBV9; j_gene: TRBJ2-3; CDR3nt: TGTGCCAGCAGCGTAGGGCTAGCGGGAGAAGTTGACACAGATACGCAGTATTTT; CDR3aa: CASSVGLAGEVDTDTQYF